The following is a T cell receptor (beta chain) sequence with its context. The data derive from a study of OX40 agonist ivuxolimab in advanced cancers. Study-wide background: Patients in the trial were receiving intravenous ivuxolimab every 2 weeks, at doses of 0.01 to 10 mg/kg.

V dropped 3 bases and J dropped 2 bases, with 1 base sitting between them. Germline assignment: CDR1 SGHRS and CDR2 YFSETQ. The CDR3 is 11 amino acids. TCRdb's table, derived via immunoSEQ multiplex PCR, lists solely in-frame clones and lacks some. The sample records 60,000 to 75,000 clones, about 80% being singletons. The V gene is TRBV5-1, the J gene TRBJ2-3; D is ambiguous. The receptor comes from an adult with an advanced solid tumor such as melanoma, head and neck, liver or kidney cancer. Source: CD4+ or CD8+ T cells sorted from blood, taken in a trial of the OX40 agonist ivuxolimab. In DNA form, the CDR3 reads TGCGCCAGCAGCTCCACAGATACGCAGTATTTT. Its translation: CASSSTDTQYF.